A single sample gave rise to the 28 T cell receptor beta chains below, sequenced in a study of T cell responses to AZD1222 COVID-19 vaccine. Sequenced by immunoSEQ multiplex PCR; TCRdb stores in-frame clones only, minus some. Altogether fewer than 120,000 clones are present, 80% to 95% being singletons, with the ten largest covering around 7.8%. The sequencing used peripheral blood, collected on day 0 of AZD1222 vaccination. Receptors were obtained from an adult in good health.

V usage is TRBV6-5 and J usage is TRBJ2-1, with TRBD2 matching 9 bases. This CDR3 is 15 amino acids long. Losses at the gene ends were 2 bases for V and 7 bases for J; bases not matched to a gene: 6. Germline CDR1 and CDR2: MNHEY and SVGAGI. The DNA of the CDR3 is TGTGCCAGCAGTTACGAGGGCGGGGGGGCGAATGAGCAGTTCTTC. Translation: CASSYEGGGANEQFF.

The chain employs TRBV12-5 and TRBJ1-3; maybe TRBD1 (5 bases). There are 16 residues in the CDR3. The germline V and J ends were trimmed by 0 bases and 1 base, with 10 bases remaining between them. Germline V lookup: CDR1 LGHNT, CDR2 FRNRAP. The CDR3 nucleotides are TGTGCTAGTGGTTTGGTCATTAACAGGTCTGGAAACACCATATATTTT. It specifies CASGLVINRSGNTIYF.

The chain uses TRBV10-3 and TRBJ2-5; D may be TRBD2 (7 bases). Germline V gene data show CDR1 as ENHRY and CDR2 as SYGVKD. V was pared by 2 bases and J by 2 bases, with 12 bases between. The length of the CDR3 is 15 residues. CDR3 bases: TGTGCCATCAGTGAGAGTGGGGGGGCACAAGAGACCCAGTACTTC. Its protein product is CAISESGGAQETQYF.

In its sample, this clone was seen a few times. The chain uses TRBV7-8 and TRBJ2-7; D call uncertain. Germline V gene data show CDR1 as SGHVS and CDR2 as FQNEAQ. This CDR3 spans 13 amino acids. With 6 bases removed from V and 0 bases from J, the gap between germline ends came to 9 bases. CDR3 region: CASSDVSSYEQYF. In DNA, the CDR3 is TGTGCCAGCAGTGACGTAAGCTCCTACGAGCAGTACTTC.

V gene TRBV3-1 (or the pseudogene TRBV3-2) combines with J gene TRBJ2-7; D uncertain. The CDR3 covers 12 residues. Germline CDR1 is LGHDT and CDR2 is YNNKEL (reference sequence). V lost 6 bases to trimming and J lost 3 bases, with 9 bases between them. This CDR3 is CASSVTNYEQYF. Written as DNA, the CDR3 is TGTGCCAGCAGTGTGACGAACTACGAGCAGTACTTC.

Comment on this clone: This sample includes further DNA sequences coding for the same CDR3. V and J are TRBV27 and TRBJ1-5, with a tentative D call TRBD1 (5 bases). The germline gives CDR1 MNHEY, CDR2 SMNVEV (reference sequence). Trimming pared 2 bases from V and 2 bases from J, leaving 10 bases between. The CDR3 has 15 amino acids. This chain's CDR3 is CASSLGGYGNQPQHF. The CDR3 DNA reads TGTGCCAGCAGTTTAGGGGGGTATGGCAATCAGCCCCAGCATTTT.

This chain joins TRBV28 and TRBJ1-5; TRBD1 matches 7 bases. J gave up 7 bases and V 3 bases, and 3 bases lay outside the gene matches. The germline V gene has CDR1 MDHEN and CDR2 SYDVKM. The CDR3 spans 13 residues. This chain's CDR3 is CASSFFRGQPQHF. DNA for the CDR3: TGTGCCAGCAGTTTTTTCAGGGGGCAGCCCCAGCATTTT.

The V gene is TRBV5-1, the J gene TRBJ1-5, with D uncertain. Between the trimmed V and J ends, which lost 0 bases and 6 bases, there was a span of 4 bases. CDR3 length: 12 residues. Germline CDR1 and CDR2: SGHRS and YFSETQ. In DNA, the CDR3 is TGCGCCAGCAGCTTGGAAGCTCAGCCCCAGCATTTT. Translation: CASSLEAQPQHF.

This CDR3 reads CASSRVHGPGGNTIYF. The CDR3 coding sequence is TGTGCCAGCAGCCGGGTCCACGGGCCAGGTGGAAACACCATATATTTT. J is TRBJ1-3 and V is TRBV6-4; D gene unclear. Per germline, CDR1 MRHNA and CDR2 SNTAGT. The V gene lost 6 bases and the J gene lost 3 bases, with 18 bases spanning the gap. The CDR3 is 16 residues long.

As for this clone: The junction differs from germline at one of its ends, possibly a read error. J is TRBJ1-1 and V is TRBV12-3 or TRBV12-4, with D maybe TRBD1 (6 bases). This CDR3 is 12 amino acids long. The CDR3 DNA is TGTGCCAGCAGCGGATTAGGCGCCGGGACATCTTTT. Translated: CASSGLGAGTSF.

The V call is TRBV7-9, the J call TRBJ1-1; the match to TRBD1 covers 10 bases. The CDR3 contains 17 residues. The germline gives CDR1 SEHNR, CDR2 FQNEAQ (reference sequence). V gave up 4 bases and J gave up 5 bases; unmatched junction bases: 13. This chain's CDR3 is CASSSPGTGAGGTEAFF. CDR3 bases: TGTGCCAGCAGCTCTCCCGGGACAGGGGCTGGGGGAACTGAAGCTTTCTTT.

The chain joins TRBV27 to TRBJ2-3; 12 bases fit TRBD2. This CDR3 spans 16 amino acids. V lost 5 bases and J lost 5; bases outside the gene matches: 8. Germline V gene data show CDR1 as MNHEY and CDR2 as SMNVEV (reference sequence). The DNA of the CDR3 is TGTGCCAGCAGTCCTACTGCTAGCGGGGGGGGAGATACGCAGTATTTT. Protein product: CASSPTASGGGDTQYF.

This clone was counted a single time. The chain joins TRBV5-1 to TRBJ2-5; 12 nucleotides line up with TRBD2. Trimming cost V 3 bases and J 5 bases; bases outside gene matches: 5. This CDR3 is built from 15 residues. Germline loops: CDR1 SGHRS, CDR2 YFSETQ. The CDR3 sequence: CASSSRLAGAETQYF. The CDR3 region has the DNA TGCGCCAGCAGCTCACGACTAGCGGGGGCCGAGACCCAGTACTTC.

The rearrangement links TRBV7-9 to TRBJ2-2, with D hard to call. CDR3 length: 13 residues. Germline CDR1 and CDR2: SEHNR and FQNEAQ (reference sequence). The ends were cut back, 7 bases at V and 4 bases at J, with 10 bases in the middle. CDR3 region: CASMWGGTGELFF. In DNA, the CDR3 is TGTGCCAGCATGTGGGGTGGCACCGGGGAGCTGTTTTTT. The full variable domain, completed using reference TRBV7-9 and TRBJ2-2, is DTGVSQNPRHKITKRGQNVTFRCDPISEHNRLYWYRQTLGQGPEFLTYFQNEAQLEKSRLLSDRFSAERPKGSFSTLEIQRTEQGDSAMYLCASMWGGTGELFFGEGSRLTVL.

This chain uses TRBV7-8 with TRBJ2-7; unclear D gene. V was trimmed by 1 base and J by 5 bases, leaving 0 bases between them. The V gene's germline CDR1 is SGHVS and CDR2 FQNEAQ. CDR3 length: 10 amino acids. As DNA, the CDR3 is TGTGCCAGCAGCTTAGACGAGCAGTACTTC. Its translation: CASSLDEQYF.

Of note for this clone: The junction and the germline gene differ at one end; a read error may be behind it. The J gene is TRBJ1-6, the V gene TRBV2; 8 nucleotides agree with TRBD1. Per the germline V gene, CDR1 is SNHLY and CDR2 is FYNNEI. The CDR3 consists of 13 residues. DNA of the CDR3: TGTGCCAGCGGTGACAGGGGAAATTCACCCCTCCACTTT. It specifies CASGDRGNSPLHF.

The chain uses TRBV6-5 and TRBJ1-1; possible D gene TRBD1, 5 bases. The CDR3 runs to 16 residues. CDR1 is MNHEY and CDR2 is SVGAGI in the germline V gene. Trimming took 4 bases from V and 1 from J, leaving 16 bases between them. Here the CDR3 reads CASSSPGRGRNTEAFF. In DNA form, the CDR3 reads TGTGCCAGCAGTTCCCCCGGGCGGGGCAGGAACACTGAAGCTTTCTTT.

This sequence joins TRBV28 and TRBJ1-1, with 7 bases aligning to TRBD1. Per the germline V gene, CDR1 is MDHEN and CDR2 is SYDVKM. The CDR3 length is 14 residues. V gave up 6 bases and J gave up 0 bases; unmatched junction bases: 4. As DNA, the CDR3 is TGTGCCAGCAGGGAGGACAGGCTGAACACTGAAGCTTTCTTT. It is translated as CASREDRLNTEAFF.

This chain joins TRBV18 and TRBJ1-1; 7 bases line up with TRBD1. The CDR3 totals 16 residues. Unmatched junction bases numbered 10, after V lost 6 bases and J lost 0 bases. Germline CDR1 KGHSH, CDR2 LQKENI. Written as DNA, the CDR3 is TGTGCCAGCTCCCAGCGGACAGGCCCCATGAACACTGAAGCTTTCTTT. Translation: CASSQRTGPMNTEAFF.

CDR3 coding DNA: TGTGCCAGCAGTTACCTGGGACAAGCGGTAGGTGTCGAGCAGTACTTC. Translated, it gives CASSYLGQAVGVEQYF. The genes are TRBV6-6 and TRBJ2-7; the D gene is possibly TRBD1 (6 bases). Germline V gene data show CDR1 as MNHNY and CDR2 as SVGAGI (reference sequence). The CDR3 is made up of 16 amino acids. Trimming removed 2 bases from V and 6 bases from J, with 20 bases in between.

The gene calls are TRBV6-5 and TRBJ1-1; D unclear. The CDR3 spans 13 residues. V was clipped by 5 bases and J by 3 bases, with 10 bases between them. Germline CDR1 MNHEY, CDR2 SVGAGI. The CDR3 DNA reads TGTGCCAGCAGTCGCATCAGCGACACTGAAGCTTTCTTT. It specifies CASSRISDTEAFF.

The rearrangement links TRBV30 to TRBJ2-1; D is possibly TRBD1 or TRBD2 (7 bases each). Trimming removed 7 bases from V and 0 bases from J, with 16 bases in between. This CDR3 contains 15 residues. The germline V gene has CDR1 GTSNPN and CDR2 SVGIG (reference sequence). The CDR3 DNA follows: TGTGCCTCGGAAGGCAGGGGGGGCTCCTACAATGAGCAGTTCTTC. Amino acids: CASEGRGGSYNEQFF.

The rearrangement uses TRBV11-3 and TRBJ2-5; 13 nucleotides agree with TRBD2. Germline CDR1 is SGHNT and CDR2 is YENEEA. Trimming cost V 4 bases and J 2 bases; bases outside gene matches: 4. The CDR3 consists of 16 residues. As DNA, the CDR3 is TGTGCCAGCAGCTCAGGGACTAGCGGGGATCAAGAGACCCAGTACTTC. Its protein is CASSSGTSGDQETQYF.

The V call is TRBV3-1 (or the pseudogene TRBV3-2), the J call TRBJ1-5, with no clear D. Trimming took off 1 base at V and 1 base at J, with 11 bases between the two ends. CDR3 size: 16 residues. CDR1 and CDR2 (germline): LGHDT, YNNKEL (reference sequence). CDR3 in amino acids: CASSQGAPRSNQPQHF. For the CDR3, the DNA is TGTGCCAGCAGCCAAGGGGCACCCCGAAGCAATCAGCCCCAGCATTTT.

The chain couples TRBV2 to TRBJ1-5; tentative D call: TRBD1 (6 bases). V lost 5 bases and J lost 3, with 11 bases in between. This CDR3 is built from 14 residues. Germline CDR1 SNHLY, CDR2 FYNNEI. In DNA, the CDR3 is TGTGCCAGCAGTTTAACAGGGAACAATCAGCCCCAGCATTTT. Residues: CASSLTGNNQPQHF.

The chain couples TRBV3-1 (or the pseudogene TRBV3-2) to TRBJ1-6, with 7 bases lining up with TRBD1. Germline loops: CDR1 LGHDT, CDR2 YNNKEL (reference sequence). The CDR3 length is 15 residues. V trimming: 0 bases; J trimming: 6 bases; junction bases outside the gene matches: 2. CDR3 loop: CASSQETGINSPLHF. CDR3 bases: TGTGCCAGCAGCCAAGAGACAGGGATTAATTCACCCCTCCACTTT.

The rearrangement links TRBV9 to TRBJ2-1; D remains ambiguous. Trimming removed 2 bases from V and 1 base from J, with 7 bases in between. CDR3 length: 14 residues. Germline-derived CDR1 and CDR2 are SGDLS and YYNGEE. Here the CDR3 reads CASSVPRSYNEQFF. The DNA for the CDR3 is TGTGCCAGCAGCGTCCCTAGATCCTACAATGAGCAGTTCTTC.

The chain couples TRBV10-1 to TRBJ1-4; D unclear. CDR1 and CDR2 (germline): WNHNN, SYGVQD (reference sequence). V was cut by 3 bases and J by 5 bases, with 10 bases left in between. There are 14 residues in the CDR3. CDR3: CASSDLDGNEKLFF. In nucleotides, the CDR3 is TGCGCCAGCAGTGACCTGGACGGGAATGAAAAACTGTTTTTT.